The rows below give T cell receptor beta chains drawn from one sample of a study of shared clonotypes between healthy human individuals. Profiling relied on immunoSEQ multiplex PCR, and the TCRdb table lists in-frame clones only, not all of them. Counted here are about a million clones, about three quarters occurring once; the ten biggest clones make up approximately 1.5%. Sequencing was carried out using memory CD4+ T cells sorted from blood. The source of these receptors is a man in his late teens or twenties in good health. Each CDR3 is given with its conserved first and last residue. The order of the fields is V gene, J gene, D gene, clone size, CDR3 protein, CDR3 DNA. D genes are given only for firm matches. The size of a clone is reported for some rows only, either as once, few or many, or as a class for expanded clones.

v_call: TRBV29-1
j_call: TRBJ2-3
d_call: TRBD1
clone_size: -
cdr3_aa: CSVGQGAIGDTQYF
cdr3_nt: TGCAGCGTCGGGCAGGGGGCGATTGGAGATACGCAGTATTTT

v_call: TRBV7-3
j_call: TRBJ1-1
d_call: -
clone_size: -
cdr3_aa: CASSPREGDKLDTEAFF
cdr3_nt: TGTGCCAGCAGCCCCCGGGAGGGGGATAAGTTAGACACTGAAGCTTTCTTT

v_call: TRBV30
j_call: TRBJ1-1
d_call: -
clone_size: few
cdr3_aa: CAWSKEAYTEAFF
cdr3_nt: TGTGCCTGGAGTAAGGAGGCGTACACTGAAGCTTTCTTT

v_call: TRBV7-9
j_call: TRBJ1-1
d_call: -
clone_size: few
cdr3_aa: CASSLDIRAFF
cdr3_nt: TGTGCCAGCAGCTTAGACATACGAGCTTTCTTT

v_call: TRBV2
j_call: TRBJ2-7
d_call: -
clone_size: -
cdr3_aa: CASSVGRDTYEQYF
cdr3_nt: TGTGCCAGCAGTGTCGGCAGAGATACCTACGAGCAGTACTTC

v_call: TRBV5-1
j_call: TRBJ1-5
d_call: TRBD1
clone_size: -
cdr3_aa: CASSEGTGLNQPQHF
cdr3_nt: TGCGCCAGCAGCGAAGGGACAGGCCTCAATCAGCCCCAGCATTTT

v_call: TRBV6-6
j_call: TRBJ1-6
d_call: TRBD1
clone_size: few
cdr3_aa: CASSRDREGSPLHF
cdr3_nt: TGTGCCAGCAGTCGGGACAGGGAGGGATCACCCCTCCACTTT

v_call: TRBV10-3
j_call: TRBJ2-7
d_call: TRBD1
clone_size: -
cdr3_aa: CAIRDGQGAYEQYF
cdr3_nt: TGTGCCATCAGAGACGGACAGGGGGCATACGAGCAGTACTTC

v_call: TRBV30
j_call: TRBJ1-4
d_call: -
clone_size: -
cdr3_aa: CAWRRLGGKLFF
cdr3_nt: TGTGCCTGGAGGAGACTGGGAGGAAAACTGTTTTTT

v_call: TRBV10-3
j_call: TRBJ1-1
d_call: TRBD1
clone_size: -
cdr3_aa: CATRTGLGVTEAFF
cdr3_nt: TGTGCCACCCGGACAGGCCTGGGTGTCACTGAAGCTTTCTTT

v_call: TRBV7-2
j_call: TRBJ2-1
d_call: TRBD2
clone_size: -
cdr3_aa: CASSLAGLAGIRNEQFF
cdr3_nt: TGTGCCAGCAGCTTAGCGGGACTAGCGGGGATTCGGAATGAGCAGTTCTTC

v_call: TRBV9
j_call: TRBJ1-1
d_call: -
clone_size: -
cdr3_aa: CALIGGDESGNTEAFF
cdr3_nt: TGTGCCCTGATCGGGGGGGACGAATCTGGGAACACTGAAGCTTTCTTT

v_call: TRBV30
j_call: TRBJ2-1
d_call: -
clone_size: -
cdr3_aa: CAWAWGGGPSSYNEQFF
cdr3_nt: TGTGCCTGGGCGTGGGGCGGGGGCCCTAGCTCCTACAATGAGCAGTTCTTC

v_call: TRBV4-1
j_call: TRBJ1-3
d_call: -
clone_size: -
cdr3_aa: CASSPTTGNTIYF
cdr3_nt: TGCGCCAGCAGCCCGACGACAGGAAACACCATATATTTT

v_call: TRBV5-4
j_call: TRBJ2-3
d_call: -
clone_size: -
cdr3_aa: CASTPRSGGPADTQYF
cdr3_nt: TGTGCCAGCACCCCGAGGAGCGGAGGGCCTGCCGATACGCAGTATTTT

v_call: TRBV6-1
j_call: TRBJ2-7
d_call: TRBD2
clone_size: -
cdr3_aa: CASSEVGTRSEQYF
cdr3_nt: TGTGCCAGCAGTGAAGTCGGGACTAGAAGTGAGCAGTACTTC

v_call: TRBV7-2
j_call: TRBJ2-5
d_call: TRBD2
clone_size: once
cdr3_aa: CASSKMLADGTQYF
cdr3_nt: TGTGCCAGCAGCAAAATGCTAGCGGATGGGACCCAGTACTTC

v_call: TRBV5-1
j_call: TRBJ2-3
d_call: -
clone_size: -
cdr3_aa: CASRGSTLTTDTQYF
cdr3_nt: TGCGCCAGCAGAGGCTCGACACTTACCACAGATACGCAGTATTTT

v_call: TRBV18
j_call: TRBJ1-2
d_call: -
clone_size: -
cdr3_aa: CASSPEGIGYGYTF
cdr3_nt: TGTGCCAGCTCACCGGAGGGGATAGGATATGGCTACACCTTC

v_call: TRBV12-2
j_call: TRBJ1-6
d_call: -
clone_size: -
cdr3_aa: CASRLGDKARRVNSPLHF
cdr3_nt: TGTGCAAGTCGCTTAGGCGACAAGGCGAGACGGGTTAATTCACCCCTCCACTTT

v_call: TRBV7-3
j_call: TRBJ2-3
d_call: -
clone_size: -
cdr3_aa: CASSFSSTGDTQYF
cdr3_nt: TGTGCCAGCAGCTTTTCTAGTACCGGAGATACGCAGTATTTT

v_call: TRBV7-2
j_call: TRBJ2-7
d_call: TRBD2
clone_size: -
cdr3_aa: CASNPQAGLGEQYF
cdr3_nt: TGTGCCAGCAACCCGCAAGCGGGACTGGGTGAGCAGTACTTC

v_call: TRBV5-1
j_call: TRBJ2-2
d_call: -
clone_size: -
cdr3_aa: CASSNPVPGELFF
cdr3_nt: TGCGCCAGCAGCAATCCGGTTCCTGGGGAGCTGTTTTTT

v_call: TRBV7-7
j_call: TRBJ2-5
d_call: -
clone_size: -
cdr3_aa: CASSLETGTRETQYF
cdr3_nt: TGTGCTAGCAGCTTAGAGACAGGGACTAGAGAGACCCAGTACTTC

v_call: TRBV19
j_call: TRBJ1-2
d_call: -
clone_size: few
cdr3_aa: CASSPSGKESNYGYTF
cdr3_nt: TGTGCCAGTAGTCCATCCGGGAAGGAGTCTAACTATGGCTACACCTTC

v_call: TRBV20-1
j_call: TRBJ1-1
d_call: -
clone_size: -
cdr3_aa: CSILGEGEAFF
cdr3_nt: TGCAGCATACTGGGGGAAGGTGAAGCTTTCTTT

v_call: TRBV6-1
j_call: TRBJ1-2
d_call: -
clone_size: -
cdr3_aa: CASSVDGHGYTF
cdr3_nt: TGTGCCAGCAGTGTGGACGGACATGGCTACACCTTC

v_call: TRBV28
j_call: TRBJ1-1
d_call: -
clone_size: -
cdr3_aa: CASSLSGGYTEAFF
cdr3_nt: TGTGCCAGCAGTTTGTCTGGGGGATACACTGAAGCTTTCTTT

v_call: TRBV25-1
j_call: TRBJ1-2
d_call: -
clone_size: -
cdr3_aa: CASSDPNYGYTF
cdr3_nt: TGTGCCAGCAGTGACCCTAACTATGGCTACACCTTC

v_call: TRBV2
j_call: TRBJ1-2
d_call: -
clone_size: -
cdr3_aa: CASEETPLLDYGYTF
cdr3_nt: TGTGCCAGCGAGGAGACACCCCTTTTGGACTATGGCTACACCTTC

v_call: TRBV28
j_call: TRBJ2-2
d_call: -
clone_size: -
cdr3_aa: CASSLFGLPNTGELFF
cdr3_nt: TGTGCCAGCAGTTTATTCGGACTACCGAACACCGGGGAGCTGTTTTTT

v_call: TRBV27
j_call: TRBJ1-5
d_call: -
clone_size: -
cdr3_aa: CASSPLKAGEVQPQHF
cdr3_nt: TGTGCCAGCAGTCCCCTTAAAGCGGGGGAGGTCCAGCCCCAGCATTTT

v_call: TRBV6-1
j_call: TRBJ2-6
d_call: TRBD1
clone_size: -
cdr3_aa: CASSAPRQGSSGANVLTF
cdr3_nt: TGTGCCAGCAGTGCGCCGAGACAGGGCAGCTCTGGGGCCAACGTCCTGACTTTC